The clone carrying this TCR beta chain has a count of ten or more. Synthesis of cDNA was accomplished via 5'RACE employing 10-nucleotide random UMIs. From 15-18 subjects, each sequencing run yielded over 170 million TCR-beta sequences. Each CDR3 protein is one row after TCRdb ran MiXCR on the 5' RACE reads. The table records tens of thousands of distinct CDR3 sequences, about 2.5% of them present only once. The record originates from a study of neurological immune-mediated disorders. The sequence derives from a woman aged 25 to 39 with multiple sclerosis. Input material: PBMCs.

CDR3 residues: CSGERGRASDTQYF. For the CDR3, the DNA is TGCAGTGGGGAACGCGGGAGGGCCTCAGATACGCAGTATTTT. The V gene is TRBV20-1, the J gene TRBJ2-3, with 9 positions matching TRBD2. The CDR3 has 14 residues. Unmatched junction bases numbered 9, after V lost 7 bases and J lost 4 bases. Germline V CDR1 and CDR2: DFQATT, SNEGSKA (reference sequence).